This record looks at one T cell receptor beta chain sequence and its context. Its target is not known. As TCR cDNA was made by 5'RACE template switching, a universal primer site and UMIs were added. TCRdb called the 5' RACE reads again in MiXCR, with one record for every CDR3 protein. The sample records about 300,000 distinct CDR3 sequences, 8.7% being singletons. These data are taken from a study of T cells after yellow fever vaccination. Study outcomes and limitations: Relatively few clonotypes were ones that appeared in both CD4 and CD8 compartments. There was a possibility that FACS-sorted repertoires contained abundant clonotypes contaminating from the bulk population.

The CDR3 runs 15 residues. Trimming pared 6 bases from V and 0 bases from J, leaving 14 bases between. Germline V gene data show CDR1 as MNHEY and CDR2 as SVGEGT. This clonotype originated in a man aged 18 to 30 who received the YFV17D yellow fever vaccine. Here the sequenced sample was CD4+ T cells sorted from PBMCs, taken 5 days after the yellow fever booster vaccination. The rearrangement uses TRBV6-2 or TRBV6-3 and TRBJ1-1, with a weak D call TRBD1 (6 bases). CDR3 sequence reads: CASREHREVNTEAFF. CDR3 nucleotides: TGTGCCAGCAGAGAGCACAGGGAGGTGAACACTGAAGCTTTCTTT.